A selection of T cell receptor beta chains follows, all from one sample in a study of shared clonotypes between healthy human individuals. Data came from immunoSEQ multiplex PCR; TCRdb stores just in-frame clones and leaves some out. In the table there are over 2 million clones, roughly 92% of which are singletons. The sequenced material came from naive CD4+ T cells from PBMCs. The source of these receptors is a man in his late teens or twenties in good health. Some clones in this sample may be carry-over from other donors' samples. Each CDR3 is given with its conserved first and last residue. The D gene is left open where the match is weak. Rows give clone size only sometimes, using once, few, many, or a class for an expanded clone.

D gene,clone size,V gene,J gene,CDR3 DNA,CDR3 protein
TRBD1,.,TRBV7-9,TRBJ1-2,TGTGCCAGCAGTCACCGGACAGGGGAGGGCTACACCTTC,CASSHRTGEGYTF
TRBD1,.,TRBV5-1,TRBJ1-1,TGCGCCAGCAGCTTGGTGGGACAGGTGAACACTGAAGCTTTCTTT,CASSLVGQVNTEAFF
.,once,TRBV28,TRBJ2-2,TGTGCCAGCAGTTCGTCCCCAGAGCTGTTTTTT,CASSSSPELFF
TRBD2,.,TRBV11-2,TRBJ2-1,TGTGCCAGCAGCTCACTAGCGGTAAAAAAGAGTGAGCAGTTCTTC,CASSSLAVKKSEQFF
TRBD2,once,TRBV5-6,TRBJ2-5,TGTGCCAGCAGCCCCTCGAGACTAGCGGGAGGAGAGACCCAGTACTTC,CASSPSRLAGGETQYF
TRBD1,.,TRBV7-9,TRBJ1-3,TGTGCCAGCAGCTTACTACAGGGGAACACCATATATTTT,CASSLLQGNTIYF
TRBD1,.,TRBV27,TRBJ2-7,TGTGCCAGCAGTTTAGGGACAGGGAGGTCCTACGAGCAGTACTTC,CASSLGTGRSYEQYF
TRBD1,once,TRBV30,TRBJ1-4,TGTGCCTGGAGGCCCGGGACAGGGTTGAGGGGTGAAAAACTGTTTTTT,CAWRPGTGLRGEKLFF
TRBD2,.,TRBV15,TRBJ2-7,TGTGCCACCAGCAGAGCGCAAGGGACTAGCGGGAGATCGGCCTACGAGCAGTACTTC,CATSRAQGTSGRSAYEQYF
.,once,TRBV6-1,TRBJ1-5,TGTGCCAGCAGTGAGACTACAGGGTGGCAGCCCCAGCATTTT,CASSETTGWQPQHF
.,.,TRBV28,TRBJ1-5,TGTGCCAGCAGCCTGTGGGGGGGTGCCAATCAGCCCCAGCATTTT,CASSLWGGANQPQHF
TRBD2,.,TRBV6-6,TRBJ2-1,TGTGCCAGCAGAACAGCGGGAGGACCCAATGAGCAGTTCTTC,CASRTAGGPNEQFF
TRBD2,.,TRBV18,TRBJ2-2,TGTGCCAGCTCACAGGGACTAGCGGGAAACACCGGGGAGCTGTTTTTT,CASSQGLAGNTGELFF
.,.,TRBV30,TRBJ2-5,TGTGCCTGGAGTGAAGGCGCAGAGACCCAGTACTTC,CAWSEGAETQYF
.,.,TRBV7-7,TRBJ2-3,TGTGCCAGCAGACCAACAGGGATCCTCATCTACACAGATACGCAGTATTTT,CASRPTGILIYTDTQYF
TRBD1,.,TRBV7-9,TRBJ2-2,TGTGCCAGCAGTTCTCAGGACAGGGGGCGAATCTGGGAGCTGTTTTTT,CASSSQDRGRIWELFF